One and the same sample provided the 21 T cell receptor beta chains below, sequenced in a study of CD4 T cells in relation to SARS-CoV-2 and coronaviruses. Measured with immunoSEQ multiplex PCR; TCRdb has only the in-frame clones, and not every one. The table records just over 35,000 clones, 77% of them present only once. Their specific antigens are unknown. Sequenced: memory CD4+ T cells from PBMCs, cultured in vitro. These receptor sequences come from an adult with COVID-19.

The chain joins TRBV6-5 to TRBJ1-1; D is undetermined. Trimming removed 5 bases at V and 1 base at J, with 14 bases between. The CDR3 consists of 15 residues. In germline, CDR1 is MNHEY, CDR2 SVGAGI. CDR3 sequence reads: CASSPRLGGNTEAFF. In DNA, the CDR3 is TGTGCCAGCAGTCCCAGGCTTGGCGGGAACACTGAAGCTTTCTTT.

V gene TRBV9 combines with J gene TRBJ2-2; no clear D. The CDR3 extends over 15 amino acids. Per the germline V gene, CDR1 is SGDLS and CDR2 is YYNGEE. V dropped 4 bases and J dropped 4 bases, with 14 bases sitting between them. The CDR3 here is CASSPGPVPTGELFF. CDR3 DNA sequence: TGTGCCAGCAGCCCCGGACCAGTTCCCACCGGGGAGCTGTTTTTT. Supplemented by reference TRBV9 and TRBJ2-2, the full variable domain reads DSGVTQTPKHLITATGQRVTLRCSPRSGDLSVYWYQQSLDQGLQFLIQYYNGEERAKGNILERFSAQQFPDLHSELNLSSLELGDSALYFCASSPGPVPTGELFFGEGSRLTVL.

This clone was seen a handful of times. The chain links TRBV2 to TRBJ1-6; D is ambiguous. V dropped 2 bases and J dropped 6 bases, with 5 bases sitting between them. Germline CDR1 is SNHLY and CDR2 is FYNNEI. There are 13 residues in the CDR3. Written as DNA, the CDR3 is TGTGCCAGCAGTGAACTGGCTAATTCACCCCTCCACTTT. It is translated as CASSELANSPLHF.

The V gene is TRBV28, the J gene TRBJ2-2; perhaps D is TRBD1 or TRBD2 (5 bases each). CDR1 is MDHEN and CDR2 is SYDVKM in the germline V gene. The CDR3 runs 15 residues. Trimming stripped 1 base from V and 4 bases from J, with 10 bases between. The CDR3 DNA follows: TGTGCCAGCAGTTTATCTCCAGGGAGCACCGGGGAGCTGTTTTTT. Its protein product is CASSLSPGSTGELFF.

This chain uses TRBV5-6 with TRBJ2-3; 11 bases fit TRBD2. The ends lost 1 base at V and 2 bases at J; junction bases unmatched: 3. CDR3 size: 16 residues. Germline V gene sequence: CDR1 SGHDT, CDR2 YYEEEE. For the CDR3, the DNA is TGTGCCAGCAGCTTGCTAGCGGGAGGATTCACAGATACGCAGTATTTT. Its protein product is CASSLLAGGFTDTQYF.

This sequence joins TRBV15 and TRBJ2-1; 8 bases are a match to TRBD2. The CDR3 length is 14 residues. Trimming removed 1 base from V and 10 bases from J; junction bases left unmatched: 6. Germline CDR1 reads LNHNV; CDR2 reads YYDKDF (reference sequence). In nucleotides, the CDR3 is TGTGCCACCAGCAGAGCTACGGGAGGGCCCGAGCAGTTCTTC. This sequence encodes CATSRATGGPEQFF.

Here the CDR3 reads CASSLSLGNTIYF. CDR3 nucleotide sequence: TGTGCCAGCAGCTTAAGTCTGGGAAACACCATATATTTT. The chain recombines TRBV11-2 with TRBJ1-3, with D unresolved. The CDR3 covers 13 residues. The V end was cut by 2 bases, the J end by 4 bases, with 6 bases between. Germline assignment: CDR1 SGHAT and CDR2 FQNNGV.

This rearrangement joins TRBV7-9 to TRBJ1-5, with a weak D call TRBD1 (5 bases). This CDR3 has 15 residues. Per germline, CDR1 SEHNR and CDR2 FQNEAQ (reference sequence). The V end was cut by 2 bases, the J end by 3 bases, with 11 bases between. This chain's CDR3 is CASSLLGRDNQPQHF. The CDR3 nucleotides are TGTGCCAGCAGCTTACTGGGCAGGGACAATCAGCCCCAGCATTTT.

The chain couples TRBV13 to TRBJ2-3; tentative D call: TRBD2 (5 bases). The CDR3 sequence is 19 residues long. V was shortened by 1 base and J by 2 bases, with 22 bases between the two germline ends. CDR1 and CDR2 (germline): PRHDT, FYEKMQ (reference sequence). Here the CDR3 reads CASSLVMGDRRRHTDTQYF. CDR3 sequence (DNA): TGTGCCAGCAGCTTAGTAATGGGAGATCGGCGGCGCCACACAGATACGCAGTATTTT.

V is TRBV7-2 and J is TRBJ2-5; D unresolved. The CDR3 contains 13 residues. V was cut by 5 bases and J by 5 bases, with 12 bases left in between. Germline V lookup: CDR1 SGHTA, CDR2 FQGNSA. For the CDR3, the DNA is TGTGCCAGCAGCCTCTTAGTTAGTGAGACCCAGTACTTC. Protein: CASSLLVSETQYF.

The chain is built from TRBV2 and TRBJ2-1, with no clear D. The CDR3 is 13 residues long. Germline V gene sequence: CDR1 SNHLY, CDR2 FYNNEI. V was pared by 3 bases and J by 7 bases, with 10 bases between. The CDR3 nucleotides read TGTGCCAGCAGTGATTTGAGTTTTAATGAGCAGTTCTTC. Its translation is CASSDLSFNEQFF.

This chain joins TRBV19 and TRBJ1-2, with D perhaps TRBD1 (6 bases). CDR1 is LNHDA, CDR2 SQIVND, per germline (reference sequence). V gave up 1 base and J gave up 6 bases, with 9 bases separating them. This CDR3 comprises 13 residues. In nucleotides, the CDR3 is TGTGCCAGTAGTATAGTACAGGGAGATGGCTACACCTTC. Protein product: CASSIVQGDGYTF.

The chain couples TRBV19 to TRBJ1-1; D call uncertain. This CDR3 is built from 13 residues. The V gene's germline CDR1 is LNHDA and CDR2 SQIVND (reference sequence). The V end was cut by 7 bases, the J end by 0 bases, with 9 bases between. The CDR3 loop is CASTSLMNTEAFF. In DNA form, the CDR3 reads TGTGCCAGTACCTCCCTGATGAACACTGAAGCTTTCTTT.

The V gene is TRBV28, the J gene TRBJ2-1; the D gene is possibly TRBD1 (5 bases). V was pared by 7 bases and J by 6 bases, with 16 bases between. Germline V gene sequence: CDR1 MDHEN, CDR2 SYDVKM. The CDR3 consists of 14 residues. The CDR3 bases are TGTGCCAGCACCGCACAGCAGGGCTCCAATGAGCAGTTCTTC. The encoded protein is CASTAQQGSNEQFF.

This clone occurred a few times. The sample has other DNA sequences that encode this CDR3 too. The rearrangement uses TRBV19 and TRBJ2-5, with 8 bases fitting TRBD2. Germline CDR1 and CDR2: LNHDA and SQIVND (reference sequence). CDR3 length: 14 amino acids. With V trimmed by 1 base and J by 5 bases, 3 bases remained unmatched. In DNA form, the CDR3 reads TGTGCCAGTAGTATAGCGGGGGGGAGGGAGACCCAGTACTTC. It is translated as CASSIAGGRETQYF.

This clone was detected only a few times. CDR3 nucleotides: TGTGCCAGCAGCTTTAGGGCAGGGATCTCCAATGAGCAGTTCTTC. Its translation is CASSFRAGISNEQFF. The rearrangement uses TRBV7-9 and TRBJ2-1, with D maybe TRBD1 (5 bases). Germline CDR1 reads SEHNR; CDR2 reads FQNEAQ (reference sequence). V lost 3 bases to trimming and J lost 6 bases, with 15 bases between them. The CDR3 runs 15 residues.

This chain uses TRBV6-2 or TRBV6-3 with TRBJ2-5, with D possibly matching TRBD2 (6 bases). The V end lost 1 base, the J end lost 5 bases, and 11 bases lay between the germline ends. This CDR3 spans 14 amino acids. Germline CDR1 and CDR2: MNHEY and SVGEGT. Written as DNA, the CDR3 is TGTGCCAGCAGTTACTACGGGGGAGGCGAGACCCAGTACTTC. Its protein is CASSYYGGGETQYF.

The chain is built from TRBV12-5 and TRBJ2-1; D unresolved. Germline V lookup: CDR1 LGHNT, CDR2 FRNRAP. Trimming stripped 0 bases from V and 9 bases from J, with 9 bases between. The length of the CDR3 is 13 residues. The CDR3 sequence is CASGLVLGAEQFF. CDR3 coding DNA: TGTGCTAGTGGTTTGGTACTTGGCGCTGAGCAGTTCTTC.

The chain links TRBV27 to TRBJ2-3; maybe TRBD1 (5 bases). V was clipped by 6 bases and J by 4 bases, with 8 bases between them. The CDR3 totals 12 residues. Looked up from germline, CDR1 is MNHEY and CDR2 is SMNVEV (reference sequence). The CDR3 DNA is TGTGCCAGCAGCAGGGTCGCAGATACGCAGTATTTT. It codes for CASSRVADTQYF.

This clone was recorded a few times. The gene calls are TRBV4-1 and TRBJ1-6, with unresolved D. V lost 1 base to trimming and J lost 10 bases, with 11 bases between them. The CDR3 has 14 amino acids. CDR1 is MGHRA and CDR2 is YSYEKL in the germline V gene. Here the CDR3 reads CASSQGAERSPLHF. CDR3 nucleotides: TGCGCCAGCAGCCAAGGGGCCGAGCGATCACCCCTCCACTTT.

The chain uses TRBV9 and TRBJ2-3; D is unclear. Deletions cut 0 bases from V and 2 bases from J, with 4 bases between. The V gene's germline CDR1 is SGDLS and CDR2 YYNGEE. The CDR3 extends over 13 amino acids. CDR3 DNA sequence: TGTGCCAGCAGCGTAGCCGACACAGATACGCAGTATTTT. Translated: CASSVADTDTQYF.